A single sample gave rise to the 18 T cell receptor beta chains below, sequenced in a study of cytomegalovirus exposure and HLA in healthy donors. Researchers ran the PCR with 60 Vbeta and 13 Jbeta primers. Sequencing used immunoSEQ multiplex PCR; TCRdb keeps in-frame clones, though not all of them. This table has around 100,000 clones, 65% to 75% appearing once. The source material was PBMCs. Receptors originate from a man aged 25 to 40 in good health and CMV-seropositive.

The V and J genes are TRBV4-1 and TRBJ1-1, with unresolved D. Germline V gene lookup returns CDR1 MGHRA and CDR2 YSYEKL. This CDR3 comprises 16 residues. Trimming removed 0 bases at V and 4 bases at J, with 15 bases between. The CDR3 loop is CASSQDRSWRGTEAFF. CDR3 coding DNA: TGCGCCAGCAGCCAAGATCGGTCCTGGAGAGGCACTGAAGCTTTCTTT.

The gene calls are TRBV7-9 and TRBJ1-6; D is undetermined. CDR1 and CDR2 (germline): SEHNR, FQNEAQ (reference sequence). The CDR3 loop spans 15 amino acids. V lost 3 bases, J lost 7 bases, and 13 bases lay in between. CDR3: CASSLSTPSNSPLHF. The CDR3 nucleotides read TGTGCCAGCAGCTTGAGTACCCCGTCAAATTCACCCCTCCACTTT.

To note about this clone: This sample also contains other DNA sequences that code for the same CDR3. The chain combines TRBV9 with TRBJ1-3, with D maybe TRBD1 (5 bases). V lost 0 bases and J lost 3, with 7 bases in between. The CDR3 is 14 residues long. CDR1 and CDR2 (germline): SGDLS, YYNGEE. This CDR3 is CASSVDRLGNTIYF. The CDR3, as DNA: TGTGCCAGCAGCGTAGACAGGCTTGGAAACACCATATATTTT.

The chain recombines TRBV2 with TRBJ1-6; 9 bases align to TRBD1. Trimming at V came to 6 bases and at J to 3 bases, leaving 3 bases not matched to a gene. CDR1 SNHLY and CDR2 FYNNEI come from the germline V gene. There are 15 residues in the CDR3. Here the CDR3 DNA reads TGTGCCAGCAGGGCGACAGGGGGCTATAATTCACCCCTCCACTTT. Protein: CASRATGGYNSPLHF.

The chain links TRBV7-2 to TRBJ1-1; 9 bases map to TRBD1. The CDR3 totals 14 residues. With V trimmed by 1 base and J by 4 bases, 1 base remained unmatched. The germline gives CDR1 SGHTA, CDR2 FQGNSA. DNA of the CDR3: TGTGCCAGCAGCTTAGGGACAGGGGTCACTGAAGCTTTCTTT. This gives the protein CASSLGTGVTEAFF.

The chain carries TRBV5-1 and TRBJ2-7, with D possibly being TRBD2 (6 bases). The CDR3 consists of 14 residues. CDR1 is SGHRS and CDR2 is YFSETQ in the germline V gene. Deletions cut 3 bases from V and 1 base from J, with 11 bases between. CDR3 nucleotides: TGCGCCAGCAGCTGGGGGGACCCATCCTACGAGCAGTACTTC. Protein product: CASSWGDPSYEQYF. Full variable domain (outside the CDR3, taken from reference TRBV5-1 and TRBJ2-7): KAGVTQTPRYLIKTRGQQVTLSCSPISGHRSVSWYQQTPGQGLQFLFEYFSETQRNKGNFPGRFSGRQFSNSRSEMNVSTLELGDSALYLCASSWGDPSYEQYFGPGTRLTVT.

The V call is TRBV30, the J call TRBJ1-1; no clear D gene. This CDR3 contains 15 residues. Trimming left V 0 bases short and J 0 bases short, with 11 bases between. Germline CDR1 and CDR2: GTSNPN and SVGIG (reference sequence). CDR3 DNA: TGTGCCTGGAGTGTACTGGGAGTAATGAACACTGAAGCTTTCTTT. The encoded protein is CAWSVLGVMNTEAFF.

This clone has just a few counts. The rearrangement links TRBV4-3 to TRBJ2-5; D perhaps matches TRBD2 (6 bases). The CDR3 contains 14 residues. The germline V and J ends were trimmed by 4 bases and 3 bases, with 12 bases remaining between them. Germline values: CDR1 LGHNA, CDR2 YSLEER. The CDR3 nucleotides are TGCGCCAGCAGCCGCGGGTGGGGGGAAGAGACCCAGTACTTC. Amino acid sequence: CASSRGWGEETQYF.

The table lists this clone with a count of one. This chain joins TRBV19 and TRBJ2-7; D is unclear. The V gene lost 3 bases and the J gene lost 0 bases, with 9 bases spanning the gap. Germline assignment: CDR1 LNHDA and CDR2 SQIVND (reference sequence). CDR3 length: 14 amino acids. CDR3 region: CASSMTELSYEQYF. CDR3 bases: TGTGCCAGTAGTATGACTGAACTCTCCTACGAGCAGTACTTC.

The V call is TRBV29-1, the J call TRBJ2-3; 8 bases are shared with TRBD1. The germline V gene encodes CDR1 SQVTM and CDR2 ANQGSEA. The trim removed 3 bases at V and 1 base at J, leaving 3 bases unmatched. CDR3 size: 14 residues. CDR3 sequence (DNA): TGCAGCGTTGATTTGACAGGGGGCACAGATACGCAGTATTTT. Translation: CSVDLTGGTDTQYF.

CDR3 DNA: TGTGCCAGCAGCCACAGGGAGAAACCCGCTGAGCAGTTCTTC. This sequence encodes CASSHREKPAEQFF. The chain recombines TRBV5-4 with TRBJ2-1, with D perhaps matching TRBD1 (6 bases). V dropped 4 bases and J dropped 9 bases, with 17 bases sitting between them. The germline gives CDR1 SGHNT, CDR2 YYREEE (reference sequence). The CDR3 totals 14 residues. Full variable domain (missing parts from reference TRBV5-4 and TRBJ2-1): ETGVTQSPTHLIKTRGQQVTLRCSSQSGHNTVSWYQQALGQGPQFIFQYYREEENGRGNFPPRFSGLQFPNYSSELNVNALELDDSALYLCASSHREKPAEQFFGPGTRLTVL.

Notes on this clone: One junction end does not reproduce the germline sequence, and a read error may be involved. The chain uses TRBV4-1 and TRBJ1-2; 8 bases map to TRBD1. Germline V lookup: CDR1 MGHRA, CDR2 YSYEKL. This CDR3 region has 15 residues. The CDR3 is CASSQVTGGEYGYPF. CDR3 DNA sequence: TGCGCCAGCAGCCAGGTCACAGGGGGGGAGTATGGCTACCCCTTC.

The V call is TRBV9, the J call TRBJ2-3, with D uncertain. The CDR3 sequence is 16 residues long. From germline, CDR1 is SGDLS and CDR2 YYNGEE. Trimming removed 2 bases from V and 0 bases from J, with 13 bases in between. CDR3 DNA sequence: TGTGCCAGCAGCGTCGGTCTCTCCCTCAGCACAGATACGCAGTATTTT. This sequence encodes CASSVGLSLSTDTQYF.

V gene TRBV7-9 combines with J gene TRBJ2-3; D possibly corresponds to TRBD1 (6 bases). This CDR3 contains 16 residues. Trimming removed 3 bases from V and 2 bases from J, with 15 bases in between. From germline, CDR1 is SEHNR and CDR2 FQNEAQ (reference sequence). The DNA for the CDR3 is TGTGCCAGCAGCTTCCTGCAGGGGAGATACACAGATACGCAGTATTTT. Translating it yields CASSFLQGRYTDTQYF. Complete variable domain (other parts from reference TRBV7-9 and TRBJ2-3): DTGVSQNPRHKITKRGQNVTFRCDPISEHNRLYWYRQTLGQGPEFLTYFQNEAQLEKSRLLSDRFSAERPKGSFSTLEIQRTEQGDSAMYLCASSFLQGRYTDTQYFGPGTRLTVL.

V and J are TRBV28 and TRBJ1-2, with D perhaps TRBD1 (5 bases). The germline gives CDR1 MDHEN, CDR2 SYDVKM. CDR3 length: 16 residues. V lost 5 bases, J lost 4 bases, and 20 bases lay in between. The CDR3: CASSKPGLSNGYGYTF. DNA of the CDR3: TGTGCCAGCAGTAAACCAGGGCTCTCCAACGGCTATGGCTACACCTTC.

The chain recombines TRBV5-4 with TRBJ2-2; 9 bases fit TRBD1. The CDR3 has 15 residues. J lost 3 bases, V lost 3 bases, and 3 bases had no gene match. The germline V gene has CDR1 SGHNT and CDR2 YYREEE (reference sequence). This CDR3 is CASSSGTGYTGELFF. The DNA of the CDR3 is TGTGCCAGCAGCTCCGGGACAGGGTACACCGGGGAGCTGTTTTTT.

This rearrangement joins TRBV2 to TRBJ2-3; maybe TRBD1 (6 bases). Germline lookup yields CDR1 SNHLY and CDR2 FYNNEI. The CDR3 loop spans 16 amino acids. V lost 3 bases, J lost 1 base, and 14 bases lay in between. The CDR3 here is CASSDVQGEGTDTQYF. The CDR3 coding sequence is TGTGCCAGCAGTGACGTACAGGGAGAGGGCACAGATACGCAGTATTTT.

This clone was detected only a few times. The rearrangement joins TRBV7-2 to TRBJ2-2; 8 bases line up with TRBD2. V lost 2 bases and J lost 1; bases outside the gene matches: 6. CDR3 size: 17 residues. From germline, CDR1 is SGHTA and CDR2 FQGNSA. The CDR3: CASSLSALAGNTGELFF. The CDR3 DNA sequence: TGTGCCAGCAGCTTATCCGCGCTAGCGGGGAACACCGGGGAGCTGTTTTTT.